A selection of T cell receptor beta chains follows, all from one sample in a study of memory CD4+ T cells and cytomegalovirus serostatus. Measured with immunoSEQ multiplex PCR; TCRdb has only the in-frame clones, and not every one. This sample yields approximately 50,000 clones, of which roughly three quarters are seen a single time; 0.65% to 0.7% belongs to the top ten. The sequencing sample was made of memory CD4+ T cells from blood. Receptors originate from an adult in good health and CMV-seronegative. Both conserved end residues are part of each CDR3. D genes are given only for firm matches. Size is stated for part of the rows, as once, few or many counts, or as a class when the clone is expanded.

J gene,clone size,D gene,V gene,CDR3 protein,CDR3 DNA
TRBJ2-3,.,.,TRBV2,CASSGVGGTDTQYF,TGTGCCAGCAGTGGGGTCGGGGGTACGGATACGCAGTATTTT
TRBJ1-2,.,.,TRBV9,CASSPRGSSVVGYTF,TGTGCCAGCAGCCCCCGGGGCAGCTCTGTTGTTGGCTACACCTTC
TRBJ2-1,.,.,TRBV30,CAWRGSYNEQFF,TGTGCCTGGAGGGGCTCCTACAATGAGCAGTTCTTC
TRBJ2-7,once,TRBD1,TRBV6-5,CASRDRGHEQYF,TGTGCCAGCAGGGACAGGGGGCACGAGCAGTACTTC
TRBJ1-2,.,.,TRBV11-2,CASSLDGSGYTF,TGTGCCAGCAGCTTAGATGGATCCGGCTACACCTTC
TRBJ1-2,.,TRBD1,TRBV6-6,CASRRDSDNYGYTF,TGTGCCAGCAGAAGGGACAGCGATAACTATGGCTACACCTTC
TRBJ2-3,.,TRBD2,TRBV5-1,CASSSGLAGNTQYF,TGCGCCAGCAGCTCGGGACTAGCGGGTAATACGCAGTATTTT
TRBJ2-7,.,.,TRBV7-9,CASSPDKSYEQYF,TGTGCCAGCAGCCCCGACAAGTCCTACGAGCAGTACTTC
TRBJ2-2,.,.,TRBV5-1,CASSLEAFTGELFF,TGCGCCAGCAGCTTGGAAGCGTTTACCGGGGAGCTGTTTTTT
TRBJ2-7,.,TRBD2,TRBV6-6,CASSYPGTSGRYEQYF,TGTGCCAGCAGTTACCCCGGGACTAGCGGGAGATACGAGCAGTACTTC
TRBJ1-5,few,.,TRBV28,CASSGGNQPQHF,TGTGCCAGCAGTGGGGGGAACCAGCCCCAGCATTTT
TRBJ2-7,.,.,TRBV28,CASSPQDRPYEQYF,TGTGCCAGCAGTCCGCAGGATCGTCCCTACGAGCAGTACTTC
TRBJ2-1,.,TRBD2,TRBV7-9,CASSLPQRLAGVANEQFF,TGTGCCAGCAGCCTACCCCAGAGGCTAGCGGGAGTGGCAAATGAGCAGTTCTTC
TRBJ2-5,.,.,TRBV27,CASSLSRGLETQYF,TGTGCCAGCAGTTTATCGCGGGGGCTCGAGACCCAGTACTTC